Shown below are 29 T cell receptor beta chains from a single sample sequenced in a study of blood T cell repertoires in COVID-19. Here immunoSEQ multiplex PCR was the method, and the copy in TCRdb shows in-frame clones only, minus some. The sample lists some 150,000 clones, roughly 88% occurring once. Sequenced material: peripheral blood. The source is a man in his 60s who had recovered from COVID-19.

CDR3 coding DNA: TGTGCCAGCGGTAGGGGTAACACTGAAGCTTTCTTT. This sequence encodes CASGRGNTEAFF. The chain has TRBV27 and TRBJ1-1, with D possibly TRBD1 on 5 matching bases. The CDR3 loop spans 12 amino acids. CDR1 MNHEY and CDR2 SMNVEV come from the germline V gene (reference sequence). V lost 8 bases and J 2 bases, leaving 9 bases between the germline ends.

This clone was seen more than once but under ten times. J is TRBJ2-5 and V is TRBV15, with D possibly being TRBD2 (5 bases). Per the germline V gene, CDR1 is LNHNV and CDR2 is YYDKDF (reference sequence). The CDR3 contains 16 residues. The V and J ends lost 0 bases and 3 bases respectively, with 14 bases between them. CDR3 region: CATSRDVGRGKETQYF. The CDR3 coding sequence is TGTGCCACCAGCAGAGATGTCGGTCGGGGAAAAGAGACCCAGTACTTC.

The chain is built from TRBV29-1 and TRBJ1-4, with D possibly being TRBD1 (5 bases). The CDR3 sequence is 12 residues long. V lost 7 bases and J 8 bases, leaving 14 bases between the germline ends. Germline V gene sequence: CDR1 SQVTM, CDR2 ANQGSEA. The CDR3 loop is CSARPPGEKLFF. CDR3 coding DNA: TGCAGCGCCCGACCCCCAGGGGAAAAACTGTTTTTT.

The chain carries TRBV19 and TRBJ2-3; 10 nucleotides line up with TRBD2. The CDR3 covers 16 residues. Trimming cost V 7 bases and J 5 bases; bases outside gene matches: 12. CDR1 LNHDA and CDR2 SQIVND come from the germline V gene (reference sequence). CDR3 bases: TGTGCCAGTAAGATGTCTAGCGGGGGATTAGGAGATACGCAGTATTTT. Amino acids: CASKMSSGGLGDTQYF.

V is TRBV19 and J is TRBJ2-7; 7 nucleotides line up with TRBD1. The CDR3 contains 12 residues. After removal of 5 bases from V and 6 bases from J, the junction contained 4 bases not matched to a gene. Germline CDR1 and CDR2: LNHDA and SQIVND (reference sequence). CDR3 in amino acids: CASSAYRGEQYF. In nucleotides, the CDR3 is TGTGCCAGTAGTGCATACAGGGGCGAGCAGTACTTC.

This clone has just a few counts. The CDR3 spells CASSAGLSAKQYF. The CDR3 DNA follows: TGTGCCAGCAGCGCCGGCCTGAGCGCGAAGCAGTACTTC. The rearrangement joins TRBV11-3 to TRBJ2-7; unclear D gene. Germline V lookup: CDR1 SGHNT, CDR2 YENEEA. There are 13 residues in the CDR3. V gave up 5 bases and J gave up 8 bases, with 16 bases separating them.

This chain links TRBV6-5 with TRBJ1-2; D is perhaps TRBD1 (6 bases). This CDR3 spans 13 amino acids. From germline, CDR1 is MNHEY and CDR2 SVGAGI. V lost 7 bases to trimming and J lost 10 bases, with 19 bases between them. The CDR3 is CASTRLTGKDYTF. CDR3 bases: TGTGCCAGCACTCGACTAACAGGGAAGGACTACACCTTC.

The chain has TRBV14 and TRBJ2-5; D is perhaps TRBD1 (6 bases). The CDR3 runs 15 residues. V lost 1 base to trimming and J lost 4 bases, with 13 bases between them. CDR1 SGHDN and CDR2 FVKESK come from the germline V gene. The CDR3 region is CASSQVWGLGETQYF. CDR3 nucleotides: TGTGCCAGCAGCCAAGTATGGGGGCTCGGAGAGACCCAGTACTTC.

In nucleotides, the CDR3 is TGTGCCAGCAGTGGGGACAGGGGGACTTGGAGCAATCAGCCCCAGCATTTT. This translates into CASSGDRGTWSNQPQHF. The chain uses TRBV6-1 and TRBJ1-5; TRBD1 matches at 11 bases. This CDR3 comprises 17 residues. Germline CDR1 MNHNS, CDR2 SASEGT. V lost 4 bases, J lost 1 base, and 6 bases stayed unmatched.

The chain is built from TRBV9 and TRBJ2-2; possible D gene TRBD1, 5 bases. The germline CDR1 and CDR2 sequences are SGDLS and YYNGEE. This CDR3 comprises 15 residues. Deletions cut 1 base from V and 0 bases from J, with 7 bases between. CDR3 region: CASSVSGTNTGELFF. The CDR3 nucleotides read TGTGCCAGCAGCGTATCAGGGACGAACACCGGGGAGCTGTTTTTT.

This chain joins TRBV25-1 and TRBJ1-1; D remains unclear. CDR1 and CDR2 from the germline V gene are MGHDK and SYGVNS. The ends were cut back, 6 bases at V and 4 bases at J, with 15 bases in the middle. The CDR3 has 14 amino acids. DNA of the CDR3: TGTGCCAGCAGCTGGGGAGGAGTGGGCACTGAAGCTTTCTTT. Residues: CASSWGGVGTEAFF.

This chain's CDR3 is CASSPAWTGSELFF. The CDR3 DNA is TGTGCCAGCAGCCCTGCTTGGACAGGGTCGGAACTGTTTTTT. The V and J genes are TRBV9 and TRBJ1-4; 8 bases map to TRBD1. J was trimmed by 12 bases and V by 4 bases; bases with no gene match: 11. CDR3 length: 14 amino acids. The germline CDR1 and CDR2 sequences are SGDLS and YYNGEE.

The chain recombines TRBV5-4 with TRBJ2-1; 12 nucleotides line up with TRBD2. Unmatched junction bases numbered 0, after V lost 4 bases and J lost 4 bases. Germline CDR1 SGHNT, CDR2 YYREEE (reference sequence). CDR3 length: 14 residues. The CDR3 is CASSGLAGYNEQFF. CDR3 coding DNA: TGTGCCAGCAGCGGACTAGCGGGGTACAATGAGCAGTTCTTC. Using reference TRBV5-4 and TRBJ2-1 for the parts outside the CDR3, the full variable domain is ETGVTQSPTHLIKTRGQQVTLRCSSQSGHNTVSWYQQALGQGPQFIFQYYREEENGRGNFPPRFSGLQFPNYSSELNVNALELDDSALYLCASSGLAGYNEQFFGPGTRLTVL.

The chain employs TRBV7-9 and TRBJ1-5; D perhaps matches TRBD1 (5 bases). Germline V gene sequence: CDR1 SEHNR, CDR2 FQNEAQ (reference sequence). The CDR3 spans 15 residues. Trimming took 5 bases from V and 2 from J, leaving 13 bases between them. The CDR3 coding sequence is TGTGCCAGCAGCCCCCCGGGGGATGGCAATCAGCCCCAGCATTTT. Protein product: CASSPPGDGNQPQHF.

The chain uses TRBV12-3 or TRBV12-4 and TRBJ2-7; D perhaps matches TRBD1 (5 bases). The CDR3 length is 13 residues. V was clipped by 5 bases and J by 6 bases, with 14 bases between them. The CDR3 DNA reads TGTGCCAGCAGTCCCCGGCAGGGTTCCGAGCAGTACTTC. It specifies CASSPRQGSEQYF.

The V and J genes are TRBV6-5 and TRBJ2-7; D perhaps matches TRBD2 (6 bases). The germline gives CDR1 MNHEY, CDR2 SVGAGI. Deletions cut 11 bases from V and 5 bases from J, with 16 bases between. This CDR3 region has 12 residues. For the CDR3, the DNA is TGTGCCTTAATCTGGGGGGTACACGAGCAGTACTTC. The encoded protein is CALIWGVHEQYF.

This clone was seen more than once but under ten times. This chain connects TRBV6-6 to TRBJ2-7, with D possibly being TRBD2 (5 bases). Trimming shortened V by 4 bases and J by 3 bases, and 7 bases separated the two germline ends. This CDR3 contains 12 residues. Germline V gives CDR1 MNHNY, CDR2 SVGAGI (reference sequence). Here the CDR3 DNA reads TGTGCCAGCAGTTCACGGGGCTACGAGCAGTACTTC. Translation gives CASSSRGYEQYF.

In nucleotides, the CDR3 is TGTGCCAGCAGTTACCCCGGGACAGGGGCCTACGAGCAGTACTTC. This encodes CASSYPGTGAYEQYF. The chain recombines TRBV6-2 or TRBV6-3 with TRBJ2-7, with TRBD1 matching over 10 bases. The trim removed 2 bases at V and 2 bases at J, leaving 3 bases unmatched. The germline V gene encodes CDR1 MNHEY and CDR2 SVGEGT. This CDR3 contains 15 residues.

This clone was recorded once. The gene calls are TRBV5-5 and TRBJ2-5, with 14 bases aligning to TRBD2. J was trimmed by 4 bases and V by 4 bases; bases with no gene match: 6. CDR1 SGHKS and CDR2 YYEKEE come from the germline V gene (reference sequence). This CDR3 comprises 16 residues. CDR3 in amino acids: CASSLGTSGGRETQYF. As DNA, the CDR3 is TGTGCCAGCAGCCTAGGGACTAGCGGGGGTAGAGAGACCCAGTACTTC.

The chain combines TRBV9 with TRBJ2-7; 10 bases agree with TRBD1. V was clipped by 0 bases and J by 4 bases; unmatched bases: 1. CDR1 and CDR2 (germline): SGDLS, YYNGEE. The CDR3 runs to 14 residues. The CDR3 spells CASSVGDRGYEQYF. CDR3 sequence (DNA): TGTGCCAGCAGCGTAGGGGACAGGGGTTACGAGCAGTACTTC. The full variable domain, its missing parts supplied by reference TRBV9 and TRBJ2-7, is DSGVTQTPKHLITATGQRVTLRCSPRSGDLSVYWYQQSLDQGLQFLIQYYNGEERAKGNILERFSAQQFPDLHSELNLSSLELGDSALYFCASSVGDRGYEQYFGPGTRLTVT.

This clone was counted ten times or more. The rearrangement uses TRBV13 and TRBJ2-3; D call uncertain. CDR1 and CDR2 from the germline V gene are PRHDT and FYEKMQ (reference sequence). CDR3 length equals 13 residues. Trimming removed 4 bases at V and 1 base at J, with 6 bases between. The CDR3 bases are TGTGCCAGCAGCTCCCGGGGCACAGATACGCAGTATTTT. This encodes CASSSRGTDTQYF.

The chain carries TRBV12-3 or TRBV12-4 and TRBJ1-1; D gene ambiguous. The CDR3 consists of 12 residues. The V gene lost 4 bases and the J gene lost 6 bases, with 9 bases spanning the gap. The CDR3 here is CASSSRPAEAFF. CDR3 in DNA: TGTGCCAGCAGTTCCCGTCCGGCTGAAGCTTTCTTT.

The rearrangement uses TRBV4-3 and TRBJ2-5; D gene ambiguous. In germline, CDR1 is LGHNA, CDR2 YSLEER. V lost 2 bases to trimming and J lost 1 base, with 8 bases between them. The CDR3 is made up of 14 amino acids. CDR3 sequence reads: CASSQFLAQETQYF. For the CDR3, the DNA is TGCGCCAGCAGCCAATTTCTGGCCCAAGAGACCCAGTACTTC.

The chain is built from TRBV6-4 and TRBJ2-6; D is unresolved. Between the trimmed V and J ends, which lost 0 bases and 0 bases, there was a span of 3 bases. CDR1 and CDR2 from the germline V gene are MRHNA and SNTAGT. The CDR3 runs 15 residues. CDR3 sequence: CASSDSHSGANVLTF. The CDR3 DNA sequence: TGTGCCAGCAGTGACTCACACTCTGGGGCCAACGTCCTGACTTTC.

V and J are TRBV6-2 or TRBV6-3 and TRBJ1-6; 7 bases agree with TRBD1. V dropped 1 base and J dropped 10; count of bases not matched to a gene: 13. The CDR3 spans 17 residues. Germline CDR1 is MNHEY and CDR2 is SVGEGT. The DNA for the CDR3 is TGTGCCAGCAGTTACTACCCAGGGGTTGGGACAGAGTCACCCCTCCACTTT. Protein: CASSYYPGVGTESPLHF.

The chain is built from TRBV30 and TRBJ1-1; D possibly corresponds to TRBD1 (5 bases). Per the germline V gene, CDR1 is GTSNPN and CDR2 is SVGIG (reference sequence). Trimming pared 3 bases from V and 1 base from J, leaving 15 bases between. The CDR3 contains 15 residues. The CDR3: CAWRNLGQGNTEAFF. In DNA form, the CDR3 reads TGTGCCTGGAGAAATTTAGGGCAGGGGAACACTGAAGCTTTCTTT.

The CDR3 sequence is CASSIFGGGSNEQFF. The CDR3 coding sequence is TGTGCCAGTAGTATCTTTGGCGGGGGATCCAATGAGCAGTTCTTC. The chain links TRBV19 to TRBJ2-1, with 7 bases that match TRBD2. V was pared by 3 bases and J by 6 bases, with 8 bases of the junction left unmatched. Germline loops: CDR1 LNHDA, CDR2 SQIVND (reference sequence). This CDR3 has 15 amino acids.

Regarding this clone: The sample holds other DNA sequences that translate to the same CDR3. The rearrangement uses TRBV9 and TRBJ2-2; the D gene is possibly TRBD1 (5 bases). CDR1 and CDR2 from the germline V gene are SGDLS and YYNGEE. V lost 0 bases, J lost 1 base, and 7 bases lay in between. The CDR3 consists of 15 residues. DNA of the CDR3: TGTGCCAGCAGCGTAGTGCAGGGGAACACCGGGGAGCTGTTTTTT. Its protein product is CASSVVQGNTGELFF.

This chain uses TRBV20-1 with TRBJ2-7, with TRBD2 identical over 13 bases. After removal of 3 bases from V and 6 bases from J, the junction contained 14 bases not matched to a gene. The length of the CDR3 is 17 residues. The germline V gene has CDR1 DFQATT and CDR2 SNEGSKA (reference sequence). CDR3 sequence: CSASDLRTSGGAREQYF. CDR3 nucleotide sequence: TGCAGTGCTAGTGACCTAAGAACTAGCGGGGGGGCGCGCGAGCAGTACTTC.